A selection of T cell receptor beta chains follows, all from one sample in a study of beta chain features in type 1 diabetes. Data came from immunoSEQ multiplex PCR; TCRdb stores just in-frame clones and leaves some out. In the table there are 160,000 or so clones, 8.5% to 10% of which are singletons. The material sequenced was central memory CD4+ T cells from blood. These receptors originate from a woman in her 30s with type 1 diabetes. CDR3s include the opening cysteine and the closing phenylalanine or tryptophan. D genes are given only for firm matches. Only part of the rows carry a size: once, few, many, or a class if the clone is expanded.

j_gene,v_gene,abundance,d_gene,CDR3aa,CDR3nt
TRBJ2-3,TRBV27,NA,NA,CASSLTRSTDTQYF,TGTGCCAGCAGTTTAACTAGAAGCACAGATACGCAGTATTTT
TRBJ1-4,TRBV5-4,few,TRBD1,CASSSDGTGNEKLFF,TGTGCCAGCAGCTCGGACGGGACAGGGAATGAAAAACTGTTTTTT
TRBJ2-1,TRBV6-1,NA,TRBD1,CASNVQGANEQFF,TGTGCCAGCAACGTACAGGGGGCAAATGAGCAGTTCTTC
TRBJ2-3,TRBV11-2,NA,NA,CASSLQTDTQYF,TGTGCCAGCAGCTTACAGACAGATACGCAGTATTTT
TRBJ2-3,TRBV5-1,NA,NA,CASSLVTDPFTDTQYF,TGCGCCAGCAGCTTGGTGACAGACCCCTTCACAGATACGCAGTATTTT
TRBJ2-1,TRBV7-9,few,TRBD2,CASRPGTSGNDEQFF,TGTGCCAGCAGGCCCGGGACTAGCGGGAACGATGAGCAGTTCTTC
TRBJ1-3,TRBV5-6,NA,NA,CASSFGEPGNTIYF,TGTGCCAGCAGCTTCGGGGAGCCTGGAAACACCATATATTTT
TRBJ2-7,TRBV4-1,few,TRBD2,CASSQLTSGSYEQYF,TGCGCCAGCAGCCAACTGACTAGCGGATCCTACGAGCAGTACTTC
TRBJ2-1,TRBV30,NA,TRBD1,CAWERGQRYNEQFF,TGTGCCTGGGAAAGGGGACAGAGATACAATGAGCAGTTCTTC
TRBJ2-1,TRBV7-9,few,TRBD2,CASSLVREGQFF,TGTGCCAGCAGCTTAGTAAGGGAGGGCCAGTTCTTC
TRBJ2-1,TRBV27,NA,TRBD2,CASNTAGVSRNEQFF,TGTGCCAGCAATACGGCGGGAGTGAGTAGGAATGAGCAGTTCTTC
TRBJ1-4,TRBV23-1,medium-sized,TRBD1,CASSQPDRVGEKLFF,TGCGCCAGCAGTCAACCCGACAGGGTAGGGGAAAAACTGTTTTTT
TRBJ2-7,TRBV2,NA,TRBD2,CASNGLAGSEQYF,TGTGCCAGCAACGGACTAGCGGGCTCCGAGCAGTACTTC
TRBJ2-1,TRBV9,NA,NA,CASSVQESNEQFF,TGTGCCAGCAGCGTTCAGGAAAGCAATGAGCAGTTCTTC
TRBJ2-7,TRBV2,NA,NA,CASSIETGSYEQYF,TGTGCCAGCTCCATTGAGACAGGCTCCTACGAGCAGTACTTC
TRBJ2-3,TRBV4-1,few,NA,CASSQDPVSTDTQYF,TGCGCCAGCAGCCAAGATCCAGTCAGCACAGATACGCAGTATTTT
TRBJ2-7,TRBV6-1,NA,NA,CASSVEAPRTYEQYF,TGTGCCAGCAGTGTAGAGGCCCCCCGAACCTACGAGCAGTACTTC
TRBJ2-3,TRBV29-1,NA,TRBD2,CSALLAGGADTQYF,TGCAGCGCCCTCCTAGCGGGAGGTGCAGATACGCAGTATTTT
TRBJ1-5,TRBV29-1,NA,TRBD1,CSVVGQGGNQPQHF,TGCAGCGTTGTCGGACAGGGTGGCAATCAGCCCCAGCATTTT
TRBJ1-4,TRBV4-2,few,TRBD1,CASSRQTGGDEKLFF,TGTGCCAGCAGCCGACAGACAGGGGGCGACGAAAAACTGTTTTTT
TRBJ1-5,TRBV2,NA,NA,CASNRGGYQPQHF,TGTGCCAGCAACCGGGGGGGTTATCAGCCCCAGCATTTT
TRBJ1-1,TRBV5-8,few,TRBD1,CASSLIKGAAVDTEAFF,TGTGCCAGCAGCTTAATAAAGGGGGCTGCGGTGGACACTGAAGCTTTCTTT
TRBJ2-1,TRBV29-1,medium-sized,TRBD1,CSVGGQGNEQFF,TGCAGCGTTGGGGGACAGGGCAATGAGCAGTTCTTC
TRBJ2-3,TRBV15,NA,TRBD2,CATSREGSGRIADTQYF,TGTGCCACCAGCAGAGAGGGTAGCGGGAGAATTGCAGATACGCAGTATTTT
TRBJ1-1,TRBV5-1,few,TRBD1,CASSETGGAGPEAFF,TGCGCCAGCAGCGAGACAGGGGGCGCCGGCCCTGAAGCTTTCTTT
TRBJ2-7,TRBV5-1,NA,TRBD2,CASSSGLALTSYEQYF,TGCGCCAGCAGCTCCGGACTAGCGCTAACATCCTACGAGCAGTACTTC
TRBJ1-5,TRBV29-1,NA,NA,CSVAGSSDQPQHF,TGCAGCGTCGCAGGAAGTAGCGATCAGCCCCAGCATTTT
TRBJ2-2,TRBV5-4,NA,NA,CASSLRGMNTGELFF,TGTGCCAGCAGCTTACGGGGTATGAACACCGGGGAGCTGTTTTTT
TRBJ1-5,TRBV30,few,NA,CAWSGYEDQPQHF,TGTGCCTGGAGCGGATACGAGGATCAGCCCCAGCATTTT
TRBJ2-6,TRBV7-6,NA,NA,CASSLSSGANVLTF,TGTGCCAGCAGCTTGAGCTCTGGGGCCAACGTCCTGACTTTC
TRBJ2-7,TRBV6-6,few,NA,CASAGIGSYEQYF,TGTGCCAGCGCGGGTATTGGGTCCTACGAGCAGTACTTC
TRBJ2-1,TRBV9,once,TRBD2,CASSVSGTSGEQFF,TGTGCCAGCAGCGTCTCCGGGACTAGCGGTGAGCAGTTCTTC
TRBJ1-2,TRBV6-1,NA,TRBD1,CASSDSGQGYGYTF,TGTGCCAGCAGTGACTCTGGACAGGGCTATGGCTACACCTTC
TRBJ2-1,TRBV30,NA,TRBD1,CAWNPGTGYNEQFF,TGTGCCTGGAACCCCGGGACAGGGTACAATGAGCAGTTCTTC
TRBJ1-2,TRBV5-1,few,NA,CASSLEFGSLSGYTF,TGCGCCAGCAGCTTGGAATTCGGGAGTTTGAGCGGCTACACCTTC
TRBJ2-6,TRBV30,few,NA,CAWARSGANVLTF,TGTGCCTGGGCTAGGTCTGGGGCCAACGTCCTGACTTTC
TRBJ2-2,TRBV4-1,many,NA,CASSQGRGTGNTGELFF,TGCGCCAGCAGCCAAGGCAGAGGGACTGGGAACACCGGGGAGCTGTTTTTT
TRBJ2-7,TRBV2,NA,TRBD2,CASASGPPLEQYF,TGTGCCAGCGCTAGCGGGCCACCCCTCGAGCAGTACTTC
TRBJ1-2,TRBV6-1,NA,TRBD1,CASSQGDYGYTF,TGTGCCAGCAGCCAGGGGGACTATGGCTACACCTTC
TRBJ2-7,TRBV28,few,TRBD1,CASRTPGQGRYEQYF,TGTGCCAGCAGGACTCCCGGACAGGGTCGCTACGAGCAGTACTTC
TRBJ2-5,TRBV28,few,NA,CASSLGGQETQYF,TGTGCCAGCAGTTTAGGCGGGCAAGAGACCCAGTACTTC
TRBJ2-1,TRBV13,NA,NA,CASSLDRAGKQFF,TGTGCCAGCAGCTTAGATCGGGCGGGAAAGCAGTTCTTC
TRBJ2-7,TRBV7-3,NA,TRBD1,CASSLYRGREQYF,TGTGCCAGCAGCCTTTACAGGGGGCGCGAGCAGTACTTC
TRBJ1-2,TRBV30,few,TRBD1,CAWTTGAPYGYTF,TGTGCCTGGACGACAGGGGCTCCCTATGGCTACACCTTC
TRBJ1-1,TRBV2,few,NA,CASNTQGHTEAFF,TGTGCCAGCAACACACAGGGACACACTGAAGCTTTCTTT
TRBJ2-7,TRBV28,few,NA,CASSSRDYEQYF,TGTGCCAGCAGTTCACGAGACTACGAGCAGTACTTC
TRBJ2-1,TRBV11-2,NA,TRBD2,CASSSPGLAGSGEQFF,TGTGCCAGCAGCTCACCGGGACTAGCGGGATCTGGTGAGCAGTTCTTC
TRBJ1-1,TRBV30,NA,NA,CAWSVPGSNTEAFF,TGTGCCTGGAGTGTACCGGGGTCGAACACTGAAGCTTTCTTT
TRBJ2-2,TRBV29-1,NA,TRBD2,CSVERGPNTGELFF,TGCAGCGTCGAGCGGGGGCCGAACACCGGGGAGCTGTTTTTT
TRBJ1-1,TRBV7-3,few,TRBD1,CASSLTRDRSTEAFF,TGTGCCAGCAGCTTAACCAGGGACAGAAGCACTGAAGCTTTCTTT
TRBJ2-2,TRBV25-1,few,NA,CASTLSLSGELFF,TGTGCCAGCACCCTTTCACTGTCCGGGGAGCTGTTTTTT
TRBJ2-5,TRBV7-9,few,TRBD2,CASSRKLAGGETQYF,TGTGCCAGCTCTCGCAAGCTAGCGGGAGGAGAGACCCAGTACTTC
TRBJ2-5,TRBV7-7,NA,NA,CASSLARQETQYF,TGTGCTAGCAGCTTAGCCAGGCAAGAGACCCAGTACTTC